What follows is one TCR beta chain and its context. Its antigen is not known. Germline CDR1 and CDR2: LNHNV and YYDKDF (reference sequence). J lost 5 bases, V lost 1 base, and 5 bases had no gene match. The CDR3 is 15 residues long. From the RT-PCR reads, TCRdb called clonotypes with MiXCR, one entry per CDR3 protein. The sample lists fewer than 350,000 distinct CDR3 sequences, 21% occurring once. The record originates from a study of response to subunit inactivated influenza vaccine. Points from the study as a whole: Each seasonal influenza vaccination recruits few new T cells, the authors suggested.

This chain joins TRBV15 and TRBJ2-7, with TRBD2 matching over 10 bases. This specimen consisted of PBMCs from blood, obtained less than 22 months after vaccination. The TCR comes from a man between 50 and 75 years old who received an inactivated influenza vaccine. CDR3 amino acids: CATSRVGLAGDEQYF. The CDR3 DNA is TGTGCCACCAGCAGAGTGGGTCTAGCGGGAGACGAGCAGTACTTC.